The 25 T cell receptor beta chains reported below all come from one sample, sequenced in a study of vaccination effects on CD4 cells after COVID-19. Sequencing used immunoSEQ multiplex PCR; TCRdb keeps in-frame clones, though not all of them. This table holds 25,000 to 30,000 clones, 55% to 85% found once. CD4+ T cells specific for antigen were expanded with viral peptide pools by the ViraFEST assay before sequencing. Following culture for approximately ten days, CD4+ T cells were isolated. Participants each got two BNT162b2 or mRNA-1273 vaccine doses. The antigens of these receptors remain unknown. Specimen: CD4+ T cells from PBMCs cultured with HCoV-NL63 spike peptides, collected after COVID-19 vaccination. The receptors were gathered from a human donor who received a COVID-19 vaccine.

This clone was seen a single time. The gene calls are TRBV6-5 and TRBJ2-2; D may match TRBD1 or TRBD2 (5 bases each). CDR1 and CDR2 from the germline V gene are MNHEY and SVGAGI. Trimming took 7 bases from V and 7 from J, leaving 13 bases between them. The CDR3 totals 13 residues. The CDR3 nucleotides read TGTGCCAGCAATACGGGGCCGGGCGGGGAGCTGTTTTTT. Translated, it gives CASNTGPGGELFF.

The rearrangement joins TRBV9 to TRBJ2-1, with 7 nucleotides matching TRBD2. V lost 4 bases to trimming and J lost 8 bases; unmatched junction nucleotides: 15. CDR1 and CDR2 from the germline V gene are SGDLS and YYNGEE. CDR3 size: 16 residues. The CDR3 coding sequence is TGTGCCAGCAGCCCCGCGGGGGTAGCGGTTTTCTATGAGCAGTTCTTC. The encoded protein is CASSPAGVAVFYEQFF.

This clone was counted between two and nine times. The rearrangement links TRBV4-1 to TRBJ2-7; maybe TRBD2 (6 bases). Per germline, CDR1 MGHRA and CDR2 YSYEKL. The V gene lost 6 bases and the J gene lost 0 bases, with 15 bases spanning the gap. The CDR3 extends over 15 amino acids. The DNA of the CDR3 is TGCGCCAGCAGGCGGGGCGCCGGGGCCTCCTACGAGCAGTACTTC. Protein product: CASRRGAGASYEQYF.

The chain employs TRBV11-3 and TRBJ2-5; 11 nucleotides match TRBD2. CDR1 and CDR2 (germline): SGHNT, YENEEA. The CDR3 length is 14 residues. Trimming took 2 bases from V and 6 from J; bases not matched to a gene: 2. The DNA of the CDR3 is TGTGCCAGCAGCTTAACTAGCGGGAGTCAGACCCAGTACTTC. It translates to CASSLTSGSQTQYF.

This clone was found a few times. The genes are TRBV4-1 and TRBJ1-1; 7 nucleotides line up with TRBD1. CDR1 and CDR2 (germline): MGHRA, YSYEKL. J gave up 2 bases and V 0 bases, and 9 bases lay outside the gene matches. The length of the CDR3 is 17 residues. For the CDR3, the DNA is TGCGCCAGCAGCCAAGATCCAACCGGGACAGCAAACACTGAAGCTTTCTTT. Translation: CASSQDPTGTANTEAFF.

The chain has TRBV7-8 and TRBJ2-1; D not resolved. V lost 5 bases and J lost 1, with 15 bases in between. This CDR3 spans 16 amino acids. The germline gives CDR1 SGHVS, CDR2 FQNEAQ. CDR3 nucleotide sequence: TGTGCCAGCAGCCCTATGCGCGGAATATCCTACAATGAGCAGTTCTTC. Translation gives CASSPMRGISYNEQFF.

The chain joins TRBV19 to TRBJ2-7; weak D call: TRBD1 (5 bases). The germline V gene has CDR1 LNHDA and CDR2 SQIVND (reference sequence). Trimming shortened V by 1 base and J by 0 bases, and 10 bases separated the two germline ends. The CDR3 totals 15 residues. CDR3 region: CASSIAGSSSYEQYF. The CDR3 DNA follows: TGTGCCAGTAGTATAGCAGGGTCCAGCTCCTACGAGCAGTACTTC.

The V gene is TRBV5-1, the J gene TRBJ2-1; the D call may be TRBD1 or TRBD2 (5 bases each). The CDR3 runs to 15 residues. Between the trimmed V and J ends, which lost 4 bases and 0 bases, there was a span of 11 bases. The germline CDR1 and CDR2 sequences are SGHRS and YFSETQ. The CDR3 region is CASSEGPSSYNEQFF. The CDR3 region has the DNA TGCGCCAGCAGCGAGGGACCGAGCTCCTACAATGAGCAGTTCTTC.

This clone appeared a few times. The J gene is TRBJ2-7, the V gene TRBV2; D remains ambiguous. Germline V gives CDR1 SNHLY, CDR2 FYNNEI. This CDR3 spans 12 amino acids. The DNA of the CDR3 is TGTGCTACCTTCTTGGGGATCTCCGAGCAGTACTTC. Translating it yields CATFLGISEQYF.

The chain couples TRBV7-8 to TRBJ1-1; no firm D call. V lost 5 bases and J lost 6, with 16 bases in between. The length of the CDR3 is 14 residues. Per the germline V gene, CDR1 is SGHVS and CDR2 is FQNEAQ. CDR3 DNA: TGTGCCAGCAGCACCCGGACCGGGCAGCCTGAAGCTTTCTTT. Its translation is CASSTRTGQPEAFF. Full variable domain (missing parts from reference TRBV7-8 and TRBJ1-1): GAGVSQSPRYKVAKRGQDVALRCDPISGHVSLFWYQQALGQGPEFLTYFQNEAQLDKSGLPSDRFFAERPEGSVSTLKIQRTQQEDSAVYLCASSTRTGQPEAFFGQGTRLTVV.

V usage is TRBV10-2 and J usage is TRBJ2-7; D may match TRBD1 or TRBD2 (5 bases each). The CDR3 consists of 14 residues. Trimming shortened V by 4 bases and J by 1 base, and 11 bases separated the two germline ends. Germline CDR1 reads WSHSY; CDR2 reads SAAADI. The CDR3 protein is CASSAGRTSYEQYF. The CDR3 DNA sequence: TGCGCCAGCAGTGCGGGACGGACATCCTACGAGCAGTACTTC.

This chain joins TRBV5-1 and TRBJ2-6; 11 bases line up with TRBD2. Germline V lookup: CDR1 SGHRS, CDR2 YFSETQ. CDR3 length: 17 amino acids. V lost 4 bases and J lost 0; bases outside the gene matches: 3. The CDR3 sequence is CASSETSGSSGANVLTF. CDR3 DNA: TGCGCCAGCAGCGAAACTAGCGGGAGCTCTGGGGCCAACGTCCTGACTTTC.

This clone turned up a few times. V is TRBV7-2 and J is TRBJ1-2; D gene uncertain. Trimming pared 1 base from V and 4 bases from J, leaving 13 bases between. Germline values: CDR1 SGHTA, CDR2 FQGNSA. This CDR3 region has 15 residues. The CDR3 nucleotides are TGTGCCAGCAGCTTAGACGGAGCCGCAGGCTATGGCTACACCTTC. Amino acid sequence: CASSLDGAAGYGYTF.

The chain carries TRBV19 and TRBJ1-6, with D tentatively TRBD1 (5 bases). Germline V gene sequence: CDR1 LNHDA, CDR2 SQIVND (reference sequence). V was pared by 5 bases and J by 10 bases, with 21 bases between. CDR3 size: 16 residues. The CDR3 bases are TGTGCCAGTAGTCCGCCCCGGCAGGGAATACGCTCACCCCTCCACTTT. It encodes CASSPPRQGIRSPLHF.

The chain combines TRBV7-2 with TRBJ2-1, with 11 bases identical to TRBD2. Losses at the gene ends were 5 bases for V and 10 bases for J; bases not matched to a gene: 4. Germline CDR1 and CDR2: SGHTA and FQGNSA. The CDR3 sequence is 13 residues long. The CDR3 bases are TGTGCCAGCAGCACCCGACTAGCGGGGGAGCAGTTCTTC. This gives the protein CASSTRLAGEQFF.

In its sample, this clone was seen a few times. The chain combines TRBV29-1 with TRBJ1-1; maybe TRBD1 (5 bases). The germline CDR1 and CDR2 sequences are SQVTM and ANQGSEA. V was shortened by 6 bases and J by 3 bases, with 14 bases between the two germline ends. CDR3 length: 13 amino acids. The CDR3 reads CSVSRVLDTEAFF. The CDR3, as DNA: TGCAGCGTGAGCAGGGTTTTGGACACTGAAGCTTTCTTT.

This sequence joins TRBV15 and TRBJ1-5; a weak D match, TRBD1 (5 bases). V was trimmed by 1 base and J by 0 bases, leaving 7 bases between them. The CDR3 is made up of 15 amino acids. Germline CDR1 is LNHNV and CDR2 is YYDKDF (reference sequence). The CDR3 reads CATSRGRDSNQPQHF. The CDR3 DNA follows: TGTGCCACCAGCAGAGGCAGGGATAGCAATCAGCCCCAGCATTTT.

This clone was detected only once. CDR3: CATSRDLLYQETQYF. DNA of the CDR3: TGTGCCACCAGCAGAGATCTACTGTACCAAGAGACCCAGTACTTC. The J gene is TRBJ2-5, the V gene TRBV15; D unclear. In germline, CDR1 is LNHNV, CDR2 YYDKDF (reference sequence). The CDR3 runs 15 residues. V lost 0 bases and J lost 0, with 8 bases in between.

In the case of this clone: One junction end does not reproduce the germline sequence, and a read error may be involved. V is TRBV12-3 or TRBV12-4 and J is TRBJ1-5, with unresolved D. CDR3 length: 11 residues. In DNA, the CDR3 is TGTGCCAGCAGTTTAGGTCAGGCCCAGCATTTT. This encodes CASSLGQAQHF.

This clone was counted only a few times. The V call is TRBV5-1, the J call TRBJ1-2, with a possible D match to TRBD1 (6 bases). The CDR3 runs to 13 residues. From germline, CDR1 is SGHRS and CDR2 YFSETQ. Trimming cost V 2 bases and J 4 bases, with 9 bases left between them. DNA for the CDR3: TGCGCCAGCAGCTTCTCCAGGGGCTATGGCTACACCTTC. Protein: CASSFSRGYGYTF.

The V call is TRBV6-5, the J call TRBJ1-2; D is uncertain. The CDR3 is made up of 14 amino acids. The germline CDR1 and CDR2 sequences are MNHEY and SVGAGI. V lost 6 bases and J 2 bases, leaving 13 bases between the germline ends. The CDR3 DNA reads TGTGCCAGCAGGACCCCGGGATCCAACTATGGCTACACCTTC. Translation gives CASRTPGSNYGYTF.

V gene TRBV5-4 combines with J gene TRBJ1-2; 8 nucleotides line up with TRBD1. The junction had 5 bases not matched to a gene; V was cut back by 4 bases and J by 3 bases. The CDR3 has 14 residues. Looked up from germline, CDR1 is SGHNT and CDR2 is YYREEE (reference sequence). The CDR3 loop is CASSRQGQDYGYTF. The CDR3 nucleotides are TGTGCCAGCAGCCGACAGGGACAGGACTATGGCTACACCTTC.

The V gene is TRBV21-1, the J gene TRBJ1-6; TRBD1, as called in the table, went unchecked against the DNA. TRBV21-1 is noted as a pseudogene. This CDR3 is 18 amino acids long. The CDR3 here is CASSKLETGGPFNSPLHF. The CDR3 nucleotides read TGTGCCAGCAGCAAATTGGAGACAGGGGGCCCTTTTAATTCACCCCTCCACTTT.

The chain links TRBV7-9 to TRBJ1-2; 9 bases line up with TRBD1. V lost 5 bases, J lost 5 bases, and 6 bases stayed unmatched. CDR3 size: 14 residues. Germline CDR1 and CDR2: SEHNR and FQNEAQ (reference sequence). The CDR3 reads CASSPSDRGYGYTF. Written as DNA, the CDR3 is TGTGCCAGCAGCCCAAGTGACAGGGGGTATGGCTACACCTTC.

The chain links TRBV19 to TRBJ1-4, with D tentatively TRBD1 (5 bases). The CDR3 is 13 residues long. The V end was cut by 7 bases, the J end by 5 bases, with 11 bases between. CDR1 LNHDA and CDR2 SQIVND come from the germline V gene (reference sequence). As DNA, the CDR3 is TGTGCCAGTAACCCGGGGCTAAATGAAAAACTGTTTTTT. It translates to CASNPGLNEKLFF.